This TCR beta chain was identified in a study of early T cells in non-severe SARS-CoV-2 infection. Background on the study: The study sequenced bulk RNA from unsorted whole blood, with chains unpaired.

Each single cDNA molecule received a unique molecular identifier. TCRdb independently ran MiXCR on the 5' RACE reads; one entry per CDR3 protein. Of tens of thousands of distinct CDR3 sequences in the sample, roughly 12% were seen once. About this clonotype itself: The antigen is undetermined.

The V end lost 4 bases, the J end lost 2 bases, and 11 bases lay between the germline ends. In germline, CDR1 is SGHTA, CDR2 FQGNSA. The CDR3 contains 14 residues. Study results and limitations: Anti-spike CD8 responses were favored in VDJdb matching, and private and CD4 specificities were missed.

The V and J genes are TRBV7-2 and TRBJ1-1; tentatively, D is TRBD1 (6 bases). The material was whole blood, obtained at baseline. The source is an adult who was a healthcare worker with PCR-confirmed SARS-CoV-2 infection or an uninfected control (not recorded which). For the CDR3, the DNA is TGTGCCAGCAGCTCTCGAGGGGGAAACACTGAAGCTTTCTTT. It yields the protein CASSSRGGNTEAFF.